Following are 9 T cell receptor beta chains from one sample sequenced in a study of blood T cell repertoires in COVID-19. Generated by immunoSEQ multiplex PCR, the TCRdb table keeps only in-frame clones and is missing some. Found here are 140,000 to 150,000 clones, about 80% of them singletons; the top ten hold 5% to 7%. Sequenced input: PBMCs or T cells enriched from blood (not recorded which). The origin of the receptors is a woman in her forties or fifties who had recovered from COVID-19.

This chain links TRBV6-4 with TRBJ1-2, with 7 bases identical to TRBD1. Per germline, CDR1 MRHNA and CDR2 SNTAGT. This CDR3 is 13 amino acids long. Trimming at V came to 6 bases and at J to 9 bases, leaving 10 bases not matched to a gene. The CDR3 bases are TGTGCCAGCAGGGGAACAGGGGAATATCGCTACACCTTC. Its protein is CASRGTGEYRYTF.

Only a few counts were recorded for this clone. The rearrangement uses TRBV29-1 and TRBJ2-7, with a tentative D call TRBD1 (6 bases). Trimming left V 6 bases short and J 2 bases short, with 11 bases between. CDR1 and CDR2 (germline): SQVTM, ANQGSEA. This CDR3 has 12 residues. The CDR3 loop reads CSVSGAAYEQYF. The CDR3 DNA follows: TGCAGCGTCTCAGGGGCAGCCTACGAGCAGTACTTC.

The chain uses TRBV28 and TRBJ1-6, with D possibly being TRBD1 (5 bases). The V gene lost 6 bases and the J gene lost 6 bases, with 21 bases spanning the gap. Germline V gene sequence: CDR1 MDHEN, CDR2 SYDVKM. The CDR3 consists of 17 residues. CDR3 region: CASRSPGGVGSNSPLHF. Here the CDR3 DNA reads TGTGCCAGCAGGTCCCCCGGAGGGGTTGGAAGTAATTCACCCCTCCACTTT. The entire variable domain, with the rest obtained from reference TRBV28 and TRBJ1-6, is as follows: DVKVTQSSRYLVKRTGEKVFLECVQDMDHENMFWYRQDPGLGLRLIYFSYDVKMKEKGDIPEGYSVSREKKERFSLILESASTNQTSMYLCASRSPGGVGSNSPLHFGNGTRLTVT.

A single count supports this clone. The rearrangement joins TRBV19 to TRBJ2-1; 8 bases match TRBD2. Germline-derived CDR1 and CDR2 are LNHDA and SQIVND (reference sequence). This CDR3 region has 15 residues. V gave up 4 bases and J gave up 4 bases; unmatched junction bases: 6. The CDR3 here is CASSTGGYPYNEQFF. CDR3 nucleotides: TGTGCCAGTAGTACGGGGGGGTATCCTTACAATGAGCAGTTCTTC.

J is TRBJ2-6 and V is TRBV7-8, with TRBD1 identical over 7 bases. CDR1 SGHVS and CDR2 FQNEAQ come from the germline V gene. There are 17 residues in the CDR3. J gave up 1 base and V 1 base, and 4 bases lay outside the gene matches. The CDR3 nucleotides read TGTGCCAGCAGCTTAGAGGACAGGCCTTCTGGGGCCAACGTCCTGACTTTC. The encoded protein is CASSLEDRPSGANVLTF.

There are a few counts of this clone. The sample has other DNA sequences that encode this CDR3 too. V and J are TRBV29-1 and TRBJ1-3; D is ambiguous. Looked up from germline, CDR1 is SQVTM and CDR2 is ANQGSEA. CDR3 length equals 13 residues. With 3 bases removed from V and 0 bases from J, the gap between germline ends came to 6 bases. CDR3 region: CSVETGSGNTIYF. CDR3 coding DNA: TGCAGCGTTGAGACGGGCTCTGGAAACACCATATATTTT.

V is TRBV24-1 and J is TRBJ2-3, with D perhaps matching TRBD2 (6 bases). Per the germline V gene, CDR1 is KGHDR and CDR2 is SFDVKD. V lost 1 base and J 4 bases, leaving 14 bases between the germline ends. The CDR3 covers 16 residues. CDR3 amino acids: CATSDFGGQGSDTQYF. Written as DNA, the CDR3 is TGTGCCACCAGTGATTTTGGAGGGCAGGGCTCAGATACGCAGTATTTT.

J is TRBJ2-5 and V is TRBV12-3 or TRBV12-4; no clear D gene. V dropped 6 bases and J dropped 3 bases, with 11 bases sitting between them. The CDR3 is made up of 13 amino acids. The CDR3 DNA reads as TGTGCCAGCAGGTCGATGCGCGAAGAGACCCAGTACTTC. Translating gives CASRSMREETQYF.

The chain has TRBV1 and TRBJ1-1; the table's D call TRBD1 went unverified against the DNA. TRBV1 counts as a pseudogene. This CDR3 has 16 amino acids. CDR3 bases: TGCACCAGCAGCCAAGAAGGGACAGGGTGGAACACTGAAGCTTTCTTT. Translation gives CTSSQEGTGWNTEAFF.